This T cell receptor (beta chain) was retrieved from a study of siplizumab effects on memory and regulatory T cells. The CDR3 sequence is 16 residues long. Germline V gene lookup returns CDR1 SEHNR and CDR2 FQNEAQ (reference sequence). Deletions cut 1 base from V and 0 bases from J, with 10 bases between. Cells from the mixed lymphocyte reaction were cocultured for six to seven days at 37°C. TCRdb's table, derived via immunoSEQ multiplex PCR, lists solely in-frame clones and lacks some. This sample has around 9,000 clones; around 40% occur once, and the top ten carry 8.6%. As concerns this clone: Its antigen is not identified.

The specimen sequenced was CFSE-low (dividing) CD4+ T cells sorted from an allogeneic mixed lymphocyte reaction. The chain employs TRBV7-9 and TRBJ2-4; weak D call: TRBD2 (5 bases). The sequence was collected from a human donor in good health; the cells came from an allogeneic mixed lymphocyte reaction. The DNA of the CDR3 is TGTGCCAGCAGCTTAGTTGAGGGTCTAGCCAAAAACATTCAGTACTTC. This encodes CASSLVEGLAKNIQYF.